A selection of T cell receptor beta chains follows, all from one sample in a study of control samples from healthy donors and cancer patients. Profiling relied on immunoSEQ multiplex PCR, and the TCRdb table lists in-frame clones only, not all of them. The data hold approximately 170,000 clones, with around nine tenths observed a single time. Sequencing input: blood. The receptors were gathered from a woman aged 25 to 39 in good health. Both conserved end residues are part of each CDR3. The order of the fields is clone size, V gene, D gene, J gene, CDR3 length, CDR3 DNA, CDR3 protein. The D gene is left open where the match is weak. The size field is filled for only some rows; it gives once, few, many or a size class.

clone size: .
V gene: TRBV20-1
D gene: .
J gene: TRBJ2-7
CDR3 length: 11
CDR3 DNA: TGCAGTGCTACCGCAGGGGCCGAGCAGTACTTC
CDR3 protein: CSATAGAEQYF

clone size: .
V gene: TRBV10-3
D gene: .
J gene: TRBJ1-3
CDR3 length: 13
CDR3 DNA: TGTGCCATCAGTGAGTCCTCTGGAAACACCATATATTTT
CDR3 protein: CAISESSGNTIYF

clone size: .
V gene: TRBV7-9
D gene: TRBD2
J gene: TRBJ2-1
CDR3 length: 14
CDR3 DNA: TGTGCCAGCAGCTTCGGGGGAGGGCTCAATGAGCAGTTCTTC
CDR3 protein: CASSFGGGLNEQFF

clone size: .
V gene: TRBV5-6
D gene: .
J gene: TRBJ1-2
CDR3 length: 13
CDR3 DNA: TGTGCCAGCAGCTTGGTCGGGGTGGCTGGCTACACCTTC
CDR3 protein: CASSLVGVAGYTF

clone size: .
V gene: TRBV4-2
D gene: TRBD2
J gene: TRBJ2-3
CDR3 length: 19
CDR3 DNA: TGTGCCAGCAGCCAAGCTCGGTTGTGGACTAGCGGGACCACAGATACGCAGTATTTT
CDR3 protein: CASSQARLWTSGTTDTQYF

clone size: few
V gene: TRBV7-9
D gene: TRBD1
J gene: TRBJ1-1
CDR3 length: 13
CDR3 DNA: TGTGCCAGCAGCCCGGGACAGGGCACTGAAGCTTTCTTT
CDR3 protein: CASSPGQGTEAFF

clone size: .
V gene: TRBV3-1/TRBV3-2
D gene: TRBD1
J gene: TRBJ1-6
CDR3 length: 15
CDR3 DNA: TGTGCCAGCAGCCAAAGGGACAGAGATAATTCACCCCTCCACTTT
CDR3 protein: CASSQRDRDNSPLHF

clone size: once
V gene: TRBV9
D gene: TRBD1
J gene: TRBJ2-7
CDR3 length: 15
CDR3 DNA: TGTGCCAGCAGCCCAACGGGACAGGGGGCTAACGAGCAGTACTTC
CDR3 protein: CASSPTGQGANEQYF

clone size: .
V gene: TRBV4-1
D gene: .
J gene: TRBJ2-2
CDR3 length: 17
CDR3 DNA: TGCGCCAGCAGCCAAGATCGTAGGAGACTAGTGGGCGGGGAGCTGTTTTTT
CDR3 protein: CASSQDRRRLVGGELFF

clone size: few
V gene: TRBV11-1
D gene: .
J gene: TRBJ2-5
CDR3 length: 15
CDR3 DNA: TGTGCCAGCAGCCGCGTGGGTGGTTGGCAAGAGACCCAGTACTTC
CDR3 protein: CASSRVGGWQETQYF

clone size: .
V gene: TRBV28
D gene: TRBD1
J gene: TRBJ1-5
CDR3 length: 14
CDR3 DNA: TGTGCCAGCAACCGGGACAGGGGGAATCAGCCCCAGCATTTT
CDR3 protein: CASNRDRGNQPQHF

clone size: .
V gene: TRBV7-2
D gene: TRBD2
J gene: TRBJ2-3
CDR3 length: 16
CDR3 DNA: TGTGCCAGCAGCTTAGGGCTAGCGGGAGGCACAGATACGCAGTATTTT
CDR3 protein: CASSLGLAGGTDTQYF

clone size: .
V gene: TRBV2
D gene: .
J gene: TRBJ1-2
CDR3 length: 13
CDR3 DNA: TGTGCCAGCAGTGAAAAGGGCGCCTATGGCTACACCTTC
CDR3 protein: CASSEKGAYGYTF

clone size: .
V gene: TRBV28
D gene: TRBD1
J gene: TRBJ2-1
CDR3 length: 16
CDR3 DNA: TGTGCCAGCACCCTCGACAGGGCGAGCTCCTACAATGAGCAGTTCTTC
CDR3 protein: CASTLDRASSYNEQFF

clone size: .
V gene: TRBV6-5
D gene: TRBD1
J gene: TRBJ2-7
CDR3 length: 15
CDR3 DNA: TGTGCCAGCAGTTACTCCGGGACAGAGAACTACGAGCAGTACTTC
CDR3 protein: CASSYSGTENYEQYF

clone size: .
V gene: TRBV11-2
D gene: .
J gene: TRBJ1-3
CDR3 length: 15
CDR3 DNA: TGTGCCAGCAGCTTAGATCCCGGGTTAAGAAACACCATATATTTT
CDR3 protein: CASSLDPGLRNTIYF

clone size: once
V gene: TRBV6-1
D gene: .
J gene: TRBJ1-3
CDR3 length: 13
CDR3 DNA: TGTGCCAGCAGTGAACAGCCTGGAAACACCATATATTTT
CDR3 protein: CASSEQPGNTIYF

clone size: .
V gene: TRBV11-2
D gene: .
J gene: TRBJ2-7
CDR3 length: 15
CDR3 DNA: TGTGCCAGCAGCTTAGTAGGGGCCAGCTCCTACGAGCAGTACTTC
CDR3 protein: CASSLVGASSYEQYF

clone size: .
V gene: TRBV7-9
D gene: .
J gene: TRBJ2-7
CDR3 length: 14
CDR3 DNA: TGTGCCAGCAGCTTAGCCCCACGGAACTACGAGCAGTACTTC
CDR3 protein: CASSLAPRNYEQYF

clone size: .
V gene: TRBV19
D gene: .
J gene: TRBJ2-6
CDR3 length: 20
CDR3 DNA: TGTGCCAGTAGTATCCACTGGGAGGGGGCCCCCTCTCTGGGGGCCAACGTCCTGACTTTC
CDR3 protein: CASSIHWEGAPSLGANVLTF

clone size: .
V gene: TRBV19
D gene: .
J gene: TRBJ1-6
CDR3 length: 16
CDR3 DNA: TGTGCCAGTAGTATAAGACGCAGCTCCTATAATTCACCCCTCCACTTT
CDR3 protein: CASSIRRSSYNSPLHF

clone size: .
V gene: TRBV5-1
D gene: .
J gene: TRBJ1-5
CDR3 length: 15
CDR3 DNA: TGCGCCAGCAGCTTGGAAGGGAATAGCAATCAGCCCCAGCATTTT
CDR3 protein: CASSLEGNSNQPQHF

clone size: .
V gene: TRBV18
D gene: .
J gene: TRBJ1-5
CDR3 length: 14
CDR3 DNA: TGTGCCAGCTCACCAGGGGCCCTCAATCAGCCCCAGCATTTT
CDR3 protein: CASSPGALNQPQHF

clone size: once
V gene: TRBV15
D gene: .
J gene: TRBJ1-4
CDR3 length: 13
CDR3 DNA: TGTGCCACCATGTCGTCTATAGGTGAAAAACTGTTTTTT
CDR3 protein: CATMSSIGEKLFF

clone size: .
V gene: TRBV29-1
D gene: .
J gene: TRBJ2-3
CDR3 length: 14
CDR3 DNA: TGCAGCGTGGAGGACCTGTCCCTCGGGGATACGCAGTATTTT
CDR3 protein: CSVEDLSLGDTQYF

clone size: .
V gene: TRBV19
D gene: TRBD2
J gene: TRBJ2-2
CDR3 length: 17
CDR3 DNA: TGTGCCAGTAGTTTAAGCGGGAGAGCCCTGAGCACCGGGGAGCTGTTTTTT
CDR3 protein: CASSLSGRALSTGELFF

clone size: few
V gene: TRBV3-1/TRBV3-2
D gene: TRBD1
J gene: TRBJ1-2
CDR3 length: 11
CDR3 DNA: TGTGCAGCCGGACAGGGAGATGGCTACACCTTC
CDR3 protein: CAAGQGDGYTF

clone size: .
V gene: TRBV7-9
D gene: .
J gene: TRBJ2-1
CDR3 length: 17
CDR3 DNA: TGTGCCAGCAGCTTAACCCAGTATCGGCGGGGTTACAATGAGCAGTTCTTC
CDR3 protein: CASSLTQYRRGYNEQFF

clone size: once
V gene: TRBV5-6
D gene: TRBD2
J gene: TRBJ2-1
CDR3 length: 15
CDR3 DNA: TGTGCCAGCAGCCCGACTAGCGGGTGGGACAATGAGCAGTTCTTC
CDR3 protein: CASSPTSGWDNEQFF

clone size: .
V gene: TRBV18
D gene: .
J gene: TRBJ2-5
CDR3 length: 13
CDR3 DNA: TGTGCCAGCTCACCCCCAGGTGGGGGAGCCCAGTACTTC
CDR3 protein: CASSPPGGGAQYF

clone size: .
V gene: TRBV5-1
D gene: .
J gene: TRBJ2-5
CDR3 length: 15
CDR3 DNA: TGCGCCAGCAGCTTGGGGCCGGGACCCCCCGGGACCCAGTACTTC
CDR3 protein: CASSLGPGPPGTQYF

clone size: .
V gene: TRBV30
D gene: .
J gene: TRBJ1-4
CDR3 length: 10
CDR3 DNA: TGTGACAGGGATGGTGAAAAACTGTTTTTT
CDR3 protein: CDRDGEKLFF

clone size: .
V gene: TRBV4-2
D gene: TRBD2
J gene: TRBJ2-7
CDR3 length: 16
CDR3 DNA: TGTGCCAGCAGCCAAGATCCAGCGGGAGGGTCCTACGAGCAGTACTTC
CDR3 protein: CASSQDPAGGSYEQYF

clone size: .
V gene: TRBV13
D gene: .
J gene: TRBJ1-1
CDR3 length: 14
CDR3 DNA: TGTGCCAGCAGGAGGGGGGGAAGAGGGACTGAAGCTTTCTTT
CDR3 protein: CASRRGGRGTEAFF

clone size: .
V gene: TRBV4-2
D gene: TRBD1
J gene: TRBJ2-3
CDR3 length: 22
CDR3 DNA: TGTGCCAGCAGCCAAAACGGGGGGACAGGGGGCTTTCAAGGGGATGGAGCAGATACGCAGTATTTT
CDR3 protein: CASSQNGGTGGFQGDGADTQYF